A selection of T cell receptor beta chains follows, all from one sample in a study of T cell responses to AZD1222 COVID-19 vaccine. Libraries were prepared by immunoSEQ multiplex PCR; TCRdb keeps only in-frame clonotypes and omits some of them. The data show around 100,000 clones, with over 80% seen just once and about 8.7% held by the top ten. Sequenced material: peripheral blood, taken on day 0 of AZD1222 vaccination. Receptors were obtained from an adult in good health. Each CDR3 is given with its conserved first and last residue. The order of the fields is CDR3 DNA, CDR3 protein, J gene, clone size, V gene, D gene. The D gene is left open where the match is weak. A row's size may be missing; if present it is once, few, many or a size class.

CDR3nt: TGTGCCAGCTCACCATCGCACAGCCAAGAGACCCAGTACTTC; CDR3aa: CASSPSHSQETQYF; j_gene: TRBJ2-5; abundance: .; v_gene: TRBV18; d_gene: .
CDR3nt: TGTGCCAGCAGCTTAGGCGCTATTGCGAGACGTACAAATGAAAAACTGTTTTTT; CDR3aa: CASSLGAIARRTNEKLFF; j_gene: TRBJ1-4; abundance: few; v_gene: TRBV7-9; d_gene: .
CDR3nt: TGTGCCAGCAGTCTAGGATACTATGGCTACACCTTC; CDR3aa: CASSLGYYGYTF; j_gene: TRBJ1-2; abundance: .; v_gene: TRBV28; d_gene: .
CDR3nt: TGTGCCAGCAGCCGCTCGGACCTTTGGACCCAGCATTTT; CDR3aa: CASSRSDLWTQHF; j_gene: TRBJ1-5; abundance: .; v_gene: TRBV28; d_gene: .
CDR3nt: TGTGCCAGCAGTGACGGGAGGAGCACAGATACGCAGTATTTT; CDR3aa: CASSDGRSTDTQYF; j_gene: TRBJ2-3; abundance: .; v_gene: TRBV6-4; d_gene: .
CDR3nt: TGTGCCAGCAGTTTCGGGACAGGGTTTTGGGGGACTGAAGCTTTCTTT; CDR3aa: CASSFGTGFWGTEAFF; j_gene: TRBJ1-1; abundance: once; v_gene: TRBV28; d_gene: TRBD1
CDR3nt: TGTGCCAGCAGTCGGTTTGCCGAGCAGTACTTC; CDR3aa: CASSRFAEQYF; j_gene: TRBJ2-7; abundance: once; v_gene: TRBV28; d_gene: .
CDR3nt: TGTGCCAGCGGGAACAGCTACTATGGCTACACCTTC; CDR3aa: CASGNSYYGYTF; j_gene: TRBJ1-2; abundance: .; v_gene: TRBV9; d_gene: .
CDR3nt: TGTGCCAGCAGCTTTTACCTAGCCGGGGAGCTGTTTTTT; CDR3aa: CASSFYLAGELFF; j_gene: TRBJ2-2; abundance: .; v_gene: TRBV7-2; d_gene: .
CDR3nt: TGCGCCAGCAGCCAAGATCTGTTACGGGAGAGTGGATACGAGCAGTACTTC; CDR3aa: CASSQDLLRESGYEQYF; j_gene: TRBJ2-7; abundance: .; v_gene: TRBV4-3; d_gene: .
CDR3nt: TGCGCCAGCAGCTTACTAAAACTAGCGGGGGGGAGCACAGATACGCAGTATTTT; CDR3aa: CASSLLKLAGGSTDTQYF; j_gene: TRBJ2-3; abundance: .; v_gene: TRBV4-3; d_gene: TRBD2
CDR3nt: TGTGCCAGCAGTTCTACAGCCAGCACGTCCTTC; CDR3aa: CASSSTASTSF; j_gene: TRBJ1-2; abundance: .; v_gene: TRBV28; d_gene: .
CDR3nt: TGTGCCAGCTCACCTTTCGACGGGGAGCTGTTTTTT; CDR3aa: CASSPFDGELFF; j_gene: TRBJ2-2; abundance: .; v_gene: TRBV18; d_gene: .
CDR3nt: TGCGCCAGCAGGTGGGGGGGAGAAGATGAGCAGTTCTTC; CDR3aa: CASRWGGEDEQFF; j_gene: TRBJ2-1; abundance: .; v_gene: TRBV5-1; d_gene: TRBD2
CDR3nt: TGTGCCAGCAGTTCCCAGGGACGTTACACAGATACGCAGTATTTT; CDR3aa: CASSSQGRYTDTQYF; j_gene: TRBJ2-3; abundance: .; v_gene: TRBV27; d_gene: .
CDR3nt: TGTGCCAGCAGTTTACCCATGGGTGGGAATACGCAGTATTTT; CDR3aa: CASSLPMGGNTQYF; j_gene: TRBJ2-3; abundance: .; v_gene: TRBV27; d_gene: .
CDR3nt: TGTGCCAGCAGCTTATCATCAGGGCGCGTCGGGGAGCTGTTTTTT; CDR3aa: CASSLSSGRVGELFF; j_gene: TRBJ2-2; abundance: .; v_gene: TRBV7-6; d_gene: .
CDR3nt: TGTGCCAGCACCCGGGACAGGGGGCCAACTGAAGCTTTCTTT; CDR3aa: CASTRDRGPTEAFF; j_gene: TRBJ1-1; abundance: .; v_gene: TRBV28; d_gene: TRBD1
CDR3nt: TGTGCCAGCAGCTTAGGAGGGGGGAACTATGGCTACACCTTC; CDR3aa: CASSLGGGNYGYTF; j_gene: TRBJ1-2; abundance: .; v_gene: TRBV7-2; d_gene: .
CDR3nt: TGCGCCAGCAGCTTGGTCTCGGGCCCCGGGCAGAACTATGGCTACACCTTC; CDR3aa: CASSLVSGPGQNYGYTF; j_gene: TRBJ1-2; abundance: .; v_gene: TRBV5-1; d_gene: .
CDR3nt: TGTGCCAGCAGACGAGACCCAGGGGGCTCTGGGGCCAACGTCCTGACTTTC; CDR3aa: CASRRDPGGSGANVLTF; j_gene: TRBJ2-6; abundance: .; v_gene: TRBV6-6; d_gene: TRBD1
CDR3nt: TGTGCCAGCTCACCACCGTCAGGGTACAATGGCTACACCTTC; CDR3aa: CASSPPSGYNGYTF; j_gene: TRBJ1-2; abundance: once; v_gene: TRBV18; d_gene: .